The present TCR beta chain was sequenced within a study of shared clonotypes between healthy human individuals. The CDR3 sequence is 11 residues long. V was cut by 4 bases and J by 6 bases, with 7 bases left in between. Per the germline V gene, CDR1 is DFQATT and CDR2 is SNEGSKA (reference sequence). Naive CD8 cells lacked CD45RO, underwent positive selection for CCR7 and left out terminally differentiated effector memory CD45RA+ cells. In the study's own analysis: Junction-only sequences produced by ImmunoSEQ had no quality scores, so filtering differed. TCRdb keeps only in-frame clones here, not all; method: immunoSEQ multiplex PCR. D and trimming were read from the DNA, whereas the V and J calls and clone size are those reported in that table. The table records about 2 million clones, about 95% of them present only once.

The chain has TRBV20-1 and TRBJ2-1, with a possible D match to TRBD2 (5 bases). The sample was naive CD8+ T cells sorted from blood. This clonotype was obtained from a man between 18 and 35 years old in good health. This CDR3 is CSAKTSNEQFF. CDR3 sequence (DNA): TGCAGTGCTAAAACTAGCAATGAGCAGTTCTTC.